The source of this T cell receptor beta chain is a study of shared T cell receptors in the human thymus. This CDR3 comprises 17 residues. V lost 7 bases, J lost 5 bases, and 17 bases stayed unmatched. CDR1 MRHNA and CDR2 SNTAGT come from the germline V gene. Produced via immunoSEQ multiplex PCR; TCRdb's table is partial and in-frame only. The repertoire holds about 660,000 clones, roughly 90% seen once, with about 0.01% in the top ten. These data are also associated with another study on human thymus T cells. This second study notes: Having corrective surgery for congenital heart defects, healthy Finnish infants were the ones who donated. Resected material from corrective heart surgery provided the thymus tissue analysed. What related research reported was that thymic repertoires overlapped highly among unrelated individuals.

The rearrangement joins TRBV6-4 to TRBJ1-5, with 7 positions matching TRBD1. Material: thymocytes. The sequence was collected from a boy in the first two years of life with a congenital heart defect. The DNA for the CDR3 is TGTGCCAGCAACCAATTAGAGGGGGCACTGGGTTATCAGCCCCAGCATTTT. Amino acids: CASNQLEGALGYQPQHF.